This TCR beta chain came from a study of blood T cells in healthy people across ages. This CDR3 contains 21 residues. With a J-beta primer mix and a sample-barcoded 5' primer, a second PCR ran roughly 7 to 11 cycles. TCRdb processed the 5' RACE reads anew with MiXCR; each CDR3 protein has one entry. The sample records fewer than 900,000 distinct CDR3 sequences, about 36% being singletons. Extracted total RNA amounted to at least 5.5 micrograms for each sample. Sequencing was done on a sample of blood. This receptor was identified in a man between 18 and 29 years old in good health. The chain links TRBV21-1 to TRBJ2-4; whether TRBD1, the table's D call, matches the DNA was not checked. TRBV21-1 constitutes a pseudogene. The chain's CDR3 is CASSTGWSGGPKAVAKNIQYF. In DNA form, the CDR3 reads TGTGCCAGCAGCACCGGATGGAGTGGGGGGCCAAAGGCGGTAGCCAAAAACATTCAGTACTTC.